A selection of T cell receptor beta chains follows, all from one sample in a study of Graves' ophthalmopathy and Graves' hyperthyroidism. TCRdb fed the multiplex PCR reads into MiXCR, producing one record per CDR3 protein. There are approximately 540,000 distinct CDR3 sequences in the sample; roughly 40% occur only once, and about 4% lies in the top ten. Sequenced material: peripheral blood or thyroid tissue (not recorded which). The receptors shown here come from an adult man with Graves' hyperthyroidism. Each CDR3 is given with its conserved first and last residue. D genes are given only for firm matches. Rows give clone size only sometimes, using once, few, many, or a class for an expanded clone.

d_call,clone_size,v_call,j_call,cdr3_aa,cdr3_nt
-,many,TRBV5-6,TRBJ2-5,CASSKDTRETQYF,TGTGCCAGCAGCAAGGACACCAGAGAGACCCAGTACTTC
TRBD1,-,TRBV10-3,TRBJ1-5,CASSSGQGGYSNQPQHF,TGTGCCAGCAGTTCCGGACAGGGGGGCTATAGCAATCAGCCCCAGCATTTT
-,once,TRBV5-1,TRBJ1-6,CASSFGDGGNSPLHF,TGCGCCAGCAGCTTTGGGGACGGGGGGAATTCACCCCTCCACTTT
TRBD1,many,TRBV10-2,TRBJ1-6,CASRDSTSPLHF,TGCGCCAGTCGGGACAGTACTTCACCCCTCCACTTT
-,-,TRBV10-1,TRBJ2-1,CASSESPQDNEQFF,TGCGCCAGCAGTGAGTCGCCGCAGGACAATGAGCAGTTCTTC
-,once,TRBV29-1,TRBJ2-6,CSVVELRDF,TGCAGCGTTGTCGAACTTAGGGATTTT
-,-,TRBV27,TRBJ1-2,CASSFRGSGYTF,TGTGCCAGCAGTTTCCGGGGAAGTGGCTACACCTTC
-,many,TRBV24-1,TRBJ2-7,CATSAGDLSYEQYF,TGTGCCACCAGTGCGGGGGACCTCTCCTACGAGCAGTACTTC
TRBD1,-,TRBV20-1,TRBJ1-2,CSPGQGSYGYTF,TGCAGCCCGGGACAGGGATCTTATGGCTACACCTTC
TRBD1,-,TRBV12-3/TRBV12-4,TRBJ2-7,CASRDGTGGEQYF,TGTGCCAGCAGGGACGGGACAGGGGGTGAGCAGTACTTC
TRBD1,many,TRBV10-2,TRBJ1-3,CASGGQGNTIYF,TGCGCCAGCGGGGGACAGGGGAACACCATATATTTT
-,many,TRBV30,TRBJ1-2,CASYGYTF,TGTGCCTCGTATGGCTACACCTTC
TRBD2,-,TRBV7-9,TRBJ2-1,CASSFGGSRGDEQFF,TGTGCCAGCAGCTTCGGCGGGTCCCGGGGGGATGAGCAGTTCTTC
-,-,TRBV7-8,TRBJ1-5,CASSRTAQETQHF,TGTGCCAGCAGCAGGACAGCTCAAGAGACCCAGCATTTT
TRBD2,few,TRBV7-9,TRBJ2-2,CASSPASGSGGGELFF,TGTGCCAGCAGCCCCGCTAGCGGGAGTGGGGGCGGGGAGCTGTTTTTT
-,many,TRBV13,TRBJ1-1,CASSSGNTEAFF,TGTGCCAGCAGCTCTGGGAACACTGAAGCTTTCTTT
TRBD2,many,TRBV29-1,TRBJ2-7,CSVGQSGRIGEQYF,TGCAGCGTTGGACAGAGCGGGAGAATCGGCGAGCAGTACTTC
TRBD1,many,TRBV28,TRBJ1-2,CASSVGQLNYGYTF,TGTGCCAGCAGCGTGGGACAGTTAAACTATGGCTACACCTTC
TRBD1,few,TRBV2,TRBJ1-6,CASIGQGSFHSPLHF,TGTGCCAGCATTGGACAGGGAAGCTTCCATTCACCCCTCCACTTT
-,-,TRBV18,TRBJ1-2,CASSPAGLDYGYTF,TGTGCCAGCTCACCGGCGGGGCTAGACTATGGCTACACCTTC
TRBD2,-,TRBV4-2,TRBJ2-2,CASSQDPSGGDTGELFF,TGTGCCAGCAGCCAAGACCCTAGCGGGGGCGACACCGGGGAGCTGTTTTTT
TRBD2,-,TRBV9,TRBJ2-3,CASSVGVAGVEGRQYF,TGTGCCAGCAGCGTAGGAGTAGCGGGAGTCGAGGGTAGACAGTATTTT
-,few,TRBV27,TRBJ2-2,CASSRADYTGELFF,TGTGCCAGCAGTCGGGCAGACTACACCGGGGAGCTGTTTTTT
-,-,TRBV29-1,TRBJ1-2,CSLIGYYGYTF,TGCAGCTTAATAGGGTACTATGGCTACACCTTC
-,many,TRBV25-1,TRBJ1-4,CASSETRAGEKLFF,TGTGCCAGCAGTGAGACCCGTGCCGGGGAAAAACTGTTTTTT
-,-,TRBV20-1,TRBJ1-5,CTATPGQIQHF,TGCACTGCAACTCCCGGGCAGATCCAGCATTTT